A selection of T cell receptor beta chains follows, all from one sample in a study of T cells in Graves' hyperthyroidism and ophthalmopathy. Each CDR3 protein is one row after TCRdb ran MiXCR on the multiplex PCR reads. Of roughly 380,000 distinct CDR3 sequences in the sample, under 20% were seen once. The material sequenced was blood. The receptors derive from a woman younger than 35 with Graves' hyperthyroidism. The CDR3 runs from the conserved cysteine through the conserved F or W. D genes are given only for firm matches.

TRBV20-1,NA,CSARDFDSSGNTIYF
TRBV20-1,TRBD2,CSARGGTSGGANTGELFF
TRBV6-2/TRBV6-3,NA,CASTDNRYQPQHF
TRBV9,NA,CASSVSGDVTGELFF
TRBV24-1,NA,CATSDGTTYEQYF
TRBV6-5,NA,CASSSISGGNIKYF
TRBV6-5,TRBD1,CASSYYRGYGYTF
TRBV29-1,TRBD1,CSTGTGAGYEQYF
TRBV13,NA,CASSSATYSSYEQYF
TRBV6-5,NA,CASTLLGGGYTF
TRBV6-1,NA,CASDGGRGTGELFF
TRBV6-2/TRBV6-3,TRBD1,CASNNLQGATYEQYF
TRBV7-8,NA,CASLGLAAGYEQYF
TRBV2,NA,CASSTVRLSMNTEAFF
TRBV30,NA,CAWNAASGGEQYF
TRBV18,NA,CASSHQDRANTEAFF
TRBV20-1,NA,CSGVGSVGYTF
TRBV28,TRBD2,CASSSYGGGETQYF
TRBV7-2,NA,CASSLGFSGELFF
TRBV14,TRBD1,CASSQDSRTGRIYEQYF
TRBV30,NA,CAWSVGGSTIYF
TRBV11-2,TRBD2,CASSLAPAGDQETQYF
TRBV20-1,NA,CSAWTSLRRGAFF
TRBV9,NA,CASSVGAGQETQYF
TRBV7-2,NA,CASNDPNTEAFF
TRBV6-1,NA,CASSNAGSLEQYF